The rows below give T cell receptor beta chains drawn from one sample of a study of cytomegalovirus exposure and HLA in healthy donors. The data were produced by immunoSEQ multiplex PCR, yet TCRdb's version contains in-frame clones alone and is incomplete. The table shows about 140,000 clones, with roughly 78% occurring only once. Material for sequencing was PBMCs. The receptor set was obtained from a man aged 25 to 40 in good health and CMV-seronegative. Both conserved end residues are part of each CDR3. The D gene is left open where the match is weak. The size of a clone is reported for some rows only, either as once, few or many, or as a class for expanded clones.

v_call: TRBV14
clone_size: .
j_call: TRBJ2-1
d_call: .
cdr3_nt: TGTGCCAGCAGCCAAGATTGGGCAACAGTTTACAATGAGCAGTTCTTC
cdr3_aa: CASSQDWATVYNEQFF

v_call: TRBV5-1
clone_size: once
j_call: TRBJ2-3
d_call: TRBD2
cdr3_nt: TGCGCCAGCAGCCTGGGACTAGCCACGGATACGCAGTATTTT
cdr3_aa: CASSLGLATDTQYF

v_call: TRBV27
clone_size: .
j_call: TRBJ2-1
d_call: TRBD2
cdr3_nt: TGTGCCAGCAAGGGGACTACAAGACCCAATGAGCAGTTCTTC
cdr3_aa: CASKGTTRPNEQFF

v_call: TRBV12-5
clone_size: .
j_call: TRBJ2-5
d_call: TRBD1
cdr3_nt: TGTGCTAGTGGTAGGGACAGCCTCCAAGAGACCCAGTACTTC
cdr3_aa: CASGRDSLQETQYF

v_call: TRBV4-1
clone_size: .
j_call: TRBJ2-7
d_call: TRBD2
cdr3_nt: TGCGCCAGCAGCAATCGACTAGCGGGGACCTACGAGCAGTACTTC
cdr3_aa: CASSNRLAGTYEQYF

v_call: TRBV6-6
clone_size: .
j_call: TRBJ1-4
d_call: .
cdr3_nt: TGTGCCAGCATCGCGACAACTAATGAAAAACTGTTTTTT
cdr3_aa: CASIATTNEKLFF

v_call: TRBV4-1
clone_size: .
j_call: TRBJ2-7
d_call: .
cdr3_nt: TGCGCCAGCAGCCAAGCTTATAACCCCGGCGAGCAGTACTTC
cdr3_aa: CASSQAYNPGEQYF

v_call: TRBV15
clone_size: .
j_call: TRBJ1-4
d_call: .
cdr3_nt: TGTGCCACCAGCAGAGACAATCCCCCGCGTAATGAAAAACTGTTTTTT
cdr3_aa: CATSRDNPPRNEKLFF

v_call: TRBV5-6
clone_size: .
j_call: TRBJ1-4
d_call: .
cdr3_nt: TGTGCCAGCAGCGTGACAGTAAGAAATGAAAAACTGTTTTTT
cdr3_aa: CASSVTVRNEKLFF

v_call: TRBV28
clone_size: once
j_call: TRBJ1-1
d_call: .
cdr3_nt: TGTGCCAGCAGTTCCGGGAGTGCGTTTTTAGGCACTGAAGCTTTCTTT
cdr3_aa: CASSSGSAFLGTEAFF

v_call: TRBV29-1
clone_size: .
j_call: TRBJ1-5
d_call: .
cdr3_nt: TGCAGCGTTGCCCAAAACGAGGATCAGCCCCAGAATTTT
cdr3_aa: CSVAQNEDQPQNF

v_call: TRBV7-8
clone_size: .
j_call: TRBJ1-4
d_call: .
cdr3_nt: TGTGCCAGCAGCCCCCTCCCCCCCACAGGGAATAATGAAAAACTGTTTTTT
cdr3_aa: CASSPLPPTGNNEKLFF

v_call: TRBV28
clone_size: .
j_call: TRBJ1-1
d_call: .
cdr3_nt: TGTGCCAGCGACAGCCTGAACACTGAAGCTTTCTTT
cdr3_aa: CASDSLNTEAFF

v_call: TRBV18
clone_size: .
j_call: TRBJ1-5
d_call: TRBD1
cdr3_nt: TGTGCCAGCTCCTCGGACAGGGTTGATCAGCCCCAGCATTTT
cdr3_aa: CASSSDRVDQPQHF

v_call: TRBV4-1
clone_size: .
j_call: TRBJ2-7
d_call: TRBD2
cdr3_nt: TGCGCCAGCAGCCAAGGCCTAGCGGGAGACGAGCAGTACTTC
cdr3_aa: CASSQGLAGDEQYF

v_call: TRBV2
clone_size: .
j_call: TRBJ1-4
d_call: .
cdr3_nt: TGTGCCACCACGAAAGGGGCTAATGAAAAACTGTTTTTT
cdr3_aa: CATTKGANEKLFF

v_call: TRBV18
clone_size: .
j_call: TRBJ2-3
d_call: TRBD2
cdr3_nt: TGTGCCAGCTCACCAGGACTAGCGGGGGGGGGCACAGATACGCAGTATTTT
cdr3_aa: CASSPGLAGGGTDTQYF

v_call: TRBV5-5
clone_size: few
j_call: TRBJ2-2
d_call: TRBD2
cdr3_nt: TGTGCCAGCAGCTCACTAGCGGGAGGGATTGCCGGGGAGCTGTTTTTT
cdr3_aa: CASSSLAGGIAGELFF

v_call: TRBV6-6
clone_size: .
j_call: TRBJ1-4
d_call: .
cdr3_nt: TGTGCCAGCATCCACGGGGTAAATGAAAAACTGTTTTTT
cdr3_aa: CASIHGVNEKLFF